A single sample gave rise to the 21 T cell receptor beta chains below, sequenced in a study of radiation and T cells in renal cell carcinoma. Only in-frame clones appear in the TCRdb table, and some are missing; sequencing was by immunoSEQ multiplex PCR. The top ten clones hold over 10% of a sample with 160,000 or so clones, about nine tenths of them seen once. The time point denotes: blood 2 weeks post-SBRT. The treatment: 15 Gy SBRT to primary tumor, nephrectomy 4 weeks later. The sequencing here drew on blood, taken from a patient whose treatment included radiotherapy and nephrectomy. Receptors were obtained from a woman aged 50 to 65 with renal cell carcinoma.

The V and J genes are TRBV18 and TRBJ2-5; perhaps TRBD2 as D (5 bases). The V gene's germline CDR1 is KGHSH and CDR2 LQKENI. V was trimmed by 1 base and J by 1 base, leaving 10 bases between them. The CDR3 covers 15 residues. CDR3 protein: CASSPLGGLQETQYF. The CDR3 DNA reads TGTGCCAGCTCACCACTCGGAGGACTCCAAGAGACCCAGTACTTC.

About this clone itself: The sample carries other DNA sequences with the same CDR3. The rearrangement joins TRBV5-4 to TRBJ1-2; 9 nucleotides align to TRBD1. Germline V CDR1 and CDR2: SGHNT, YYREEE (reference sequence). J gave up 6 bases and V 5 bases, and 5 bases lay outside the gene matches. CDR3 length: 13 residues. This CDR3 is CASSRDRDDGYTF. The CDR3, as DNA: TGTGCCAGCAGTAGGGACAGGGATGATGGCTACACCTTC.

This clone was detected a few times. The rearrangement joins TRBV25-1 to TRBJ1-1; 10 bases are shared with TRBD1. Germline CDR1 MGHDK, CDR2 SYGVNS. The CDR3 spans 13 residues. V shed 6 bases and J 11 bases; nucleotides not matched to a gene: 9. The CDR3 protein is CASRVGTGVGAFF. CDR3 bases: TGTGCCAGCAGGGTCGGGACAGGGGTAGGTGCTTTCTTT.

J is TRBJ1-6 and V is TRBV6-5; D remains unclear. There are 14 residues in the CDR3. CDR1 and CDR2 from the germline V gene are MNHEY and SVGAGI. With 0 bases removed from V and 8 bases from J, the gap between germline ends came to 8 bases. CDR3 coding DNA: TGTGCCAGCAGTTACTCCGTCGGGTATTCACCCCTCCACTTT. Encoded protein: CASSYSVGYSPLHF.

This clone was detected only a few times. The gene calls are TRBV2 and TRBJ1-1; D might be TRBD1 (5 bases). From germline, CDR1 is SNHLY and CDR2 FYNNEI. The CDR3 is made up of 14 amino acids. Deletions cut 6 bases from V and 5 bases from J, with 16 bases between. The DNA for the CDR3 is TGTGCCAGCAGGGATCGACCTGGGGGGACTGAAGCTTTCTTT. Translated, it gives CASRDRPGGTEAFF.

This clone was found a few times. The same CDR3 is also encoded by other DNA sequences in this sample. The V and J genes are TRBV30 and TRBJ1-2; TRBD1 agrees at 8 bases. CDR3 length: 13 residues. J gave up 4 bases and V 5 bases, and 6 bases lay outside the gene matches. The germline gives CDR1 GTSNPN, CDR2 SVGIG (reference sequence). CDR3 in DNA: TGTGCCTGGTCCCGGGACAGGCCCTATGGCTACACCTTC. Translation: CAWSRDRPYGYTF.

The chain links TRBV6-5 to TRBJ1-1, with 7 bases matching TRBD1. Germline-derived CDR1 and CDR2 are MNHEY and SVGAGI. The CDR3 is made up of 13 amino acids. V shed 6 bases and J 11 bases; nucleotides not matched to a gene: 12. The CDR3 DNA follows: TGTGCCAGCAGAGAGACAGGGCCCCAGCAGGCTTTCTTT. It specifies CASRETGPQQAFF.

J is TRBJ2-7 and V is TRBV6-1; unclear D gene. Germline CDR1 reads MNHNS; CDR2 reads SASEGT. The CDR3 covers 13 residues. The V gene lost 2 bases and the J gene lost 5 bases, with 10 bases spanning the gap. For the CDR3, the DNA is TGTGCCAGCAGTGAACAATCTCCTAACGAGCAGTACTTC. It codes for CASSEQSPNEQYF.

V gene TRBV7-9 combines with J gene TRBJ2-7; the D gene could be TRBD1 or TRBD2 (5 bases each). The ends were cut back, 5 bases at V and 4 bases at J, with 12 bases in the middle. Per the germline V gene, CDR1 is SEHNR and CDR2 is FQNEAQ (reference sequence). There are 13 residues in the CDR3. The CDR3 loop reads CASSPGTSYEQYF. The DNA of the CDR3 is TGTGCCAGCAGCCCTGGGACCTCGTACGAGCAGTACTTC.

V gene TRBV9 combines with J gene TRBJ2-1; D is possibly TRBD1 or TRBD2 (5 bases each). V lost 4 bases and J lost 0, with 17 bases in between. Germline-derived CDR1 and CDR2 are SGDLS and YYNGEE. The CDR3 is 17 residues long. The CDR3 sequence: CASSPGWGIGSYNEQFF. DNA of the CDR3: TGTGCCAGCAGCCCCGGGTGGGGGATTGGCTCCTACAATGAGCAGTTCTTC.

The rearrangement uses TRBV7-9 and TRBJ2-1; no clear D. This CDR3 is 12 amino acids long. Trimming cost V 2 bases and J 10 bases, with 9 bases left between them. CDR1 is SEHNR and CDR2 is FQNEAQ in the germline V gene (reference sequence). CDR3 nucleotide sequence: TGTGCCAGCAGCTTACTTTCCGGGGAGCAGTTCTTC. Protein: CASSLLSGEQFF. The full variable domain, with the rest looked up from reference TRBV7-9 and TRBJ2-1, is DTGVSQNPRHKITKRGQNVTFRCDPISEHNRLYWYRQTLGQGPEFLTYFQNEAQLEKSRLLSDRFSAERPKGSFSTLEIQRTEQGDSAMYLCASSLLSGEQFFGPGTRLTVL.

The rearrangement uses TRBV7-9 and TRBJ1-2; D not certain. Between the trimmed V and J ends, which lost 5 bases and 3 bases, there was a span of 13 bases. The CDR3 covers 14 residues. Germline CDR1 reads SEHNR; CDR2 reads FQNEAQ (reference sequence). The CDR3 coding sequence is TGTGCCAGCAGCCCGGGAGGGCTAGACTATGGCTACACCTTC. The encoded protein is CASSPGGLDYGYTF. The variable domain in full, with the rest retrieved from reference TRBV7-9 and TRBJ1-2, is DTGVSQNPRHKITKRGQNVTFRCDPISEHNRLYWYRQTLGQGPEFLTYFQNEAQLEKSRLLSDRFSAERPKGSFSTLEIQRTEQGDSAMYLCASSPGGLDYGYTFGSGTRLTVV.

The V and J genes are TRBV4-1 and TRBJ2-3; 8 positions match TRBD1. J lost 6 bases, V lost 0 bases, and 8 bases had no gene match. The germline CDR1 and CDR2 sequences are MGHRA and YSYEKL. This CDR3 region has 16 residues. The CDR3 nucleotides are TGCGCCAGCAGCCAAGATAGTGGGACAGGCCCCGATACGCAGTATTTT. Its translation: CASSQDSGTGPDTQYF.

The chain joins TRBV7-9 to TRBJ2-5; a weak D match, TRBD1 (6 bases). This CDR3 spans 16 amino acids. Germline V CDR1 and CDR2: SEHNR, FQNEAQ (reference sequence). The ends were cut back, 2 bases at V and 4 bases at J, with 17 bases in the middle. The CDR3 loop is CASSLNRRGGTETQYF. DNA of the CDR3: TGTGCCAGCAGCTTAAATCGGCGAGGGGGAACAGAGACCCAGTACTTC.

The chain couples TRBV7-8 to TRBJ1-5; TRBD1 agrees at 9 bases. Germline CDR1 and CDR2: SGHVS and FQNEAQ. The CDR3 is 16 amino acids. Trimming at V came to 4 bases and at J to 3 bases, leaving 7 bases not matched to a gene. The CDR3 reads CASSSRTGVVNQPQHF. The CDR3 DNA follows: TGTGCCAGCAGCTCACGGACAGGGGTAGTCAATCAGCCCCAGCATTTT.

J is TRBJ2-3 and V is TRBV4-1, with a tentative D call TRBD1 (6 bases). CDR1 is MGHRA, CDR2 YSYEKL, per germline. V was shortened by 3 bases and J by 8 bases, with 21 bases between the two germline ends. The CDR3 extends over 16 amino acids. The CDR3 spells CASSHPVEGVGVTQYF. CDR3 in DNA: TGCGCCAGCAGCCACCCCGTTGAGGGGGTGGGGGTTACGCAGTATTTT.

The chain joins TRBV4-1 to TRBJ1-5, with a weak D call TRBD1 (5 bases). V was clipped by 2 bases and J by 5 bases, with 16 bases between them. This CDR3 region has 16 residues. Germline CDR1 and CDR2: MGHRA and YSYEKL. The CDR3 DNA follows: TGCGCCAGCAGCCAACAAACCATGGGGGTCTATCAGCCCCAGCATTTT. Protein: CASSQQTMGVYQPQHF.

V is TRBV7-9 and J is TRBJ2-7, with D possibly TRBD1 on 6 matching bases. Germline CDR1 is SEHNR and CDR2 is FQNEAQ (reference sequence). This CDR3 is built from 12 residues. V was pared by 5 bases and J by 4 bases, with 9 bases between. The DNA of the CDR3 is TGTGCCAGCAGCCCCGACAGGTACGAGCAGTACTTC. Amino acid sequence: CASSPDRYEQYF.

Points on this clone: The sample contains more than one DNA sequence encoding this CDR3. The genes are TRBV7-2 and TRBJ1-2; TRBD1 agrees at 9 bases. The CDR3 is 14 residues long. V lost 5 bases to trimming and J lost 2 bases; unmatched junction nucleotides: 3. In germline, CDR1 is SGHTA, CDR2 FQGNSA. CDR3 DNA: TGTGCCAGCAGCCTAGACAGGGGGAACTATGGCTACACCTTC. Its translation: CASSLDRGNYGYTF.

The genes are TRBV2 and TRBJ1-4; D is unclear. Trimming removed 1 base at V and 0 bases at J, with 6 bases between. This CDR3 spans 15 amino acids. Germline CDR1 SNHLY, CDR2 FYNNEI. This CDR3 reads CASSEGLSTNEKLFF. The CDR3, as DNA: TGTGCCAGCAGTGAAGGCCTATCAACTAATGAAAAACTGTTTTTT.

The chain uses TRBV5-1 and TRBJ1-1, with D tentatively TRBD1 (5 bases). This CDR3 contains 14 residues. V was cut by 0 bases and J by 3 bases, with 9 bases left in between. From germline, CDR1 is SGHRS and CDR2 YFSETQ. CDR3 DNA sequence: TGCGCCAGCAGCTTGGGTTCGGGGGACACTGAAGCTTTCTTT. Translated, it gives CASSLGSGDTEAFF.